The rows below give T cell receptor beta chains drawn from one sample of a study of blood T cell repertoires in COVID-19. TCRdb's table, derived via immunoSEQ multiplex PCR, lists solely in-frame clones and lacks some. The sample consists of 150,000 to 200,000 clones, approximately 80% of them appearing once. Material for sequencing was peripheral blood. The source is a woman aged 80 or older with COVID-19, enrolled during active disease. The CDR3 runs from the conserved cysteine through the conserved F or W. The D gene is left open where the match is weak. Part of the rows lack a size; the others show once, few, many or a class for expanded clones.

J gene: TRBJ2-5
clone size: .
D gene: .
V gene: TRBV29-1
CDR3 DNA: TGCAGCGTTGATTGGGGGGTGTGGGAGACCCAGTACTTC
CDR3 protein: CSVDWGVWETQYF

J gene: TRBJ2-2
clone size: .
D gene: TRBD1
V gene: TRBV3-1/TRBV3-2
CDR3 DNA: TGTGCCAGCAGCCAAGTTTGGACAGGGTCGAACACCGGGGAGCTGTTTTTT
CDR3 protein: CASSQVWTGSNTGELFF

J gene: TRBJ1-1
clone size: .
D gene: .
V gene: TRBV6-5
CDR3 DNA: TGTGCCAGCAGAAGGACAGCCAACACTGAAGCTTTCTTT
CDR3 protein: CASRRTANTEAFF

J gene: TRBJ1-2
clone size: once
D gene: .
V gene: TRBV5-4
CDR3 DNA: TGTGCCAGCAGCCTCCGGGGGGGAGACTATGGCTACACCTTC
CDR3 protein: CASSLRGGDYGYTF

J gene: TRBJ2-6
clone size: .
D gene: .
V gene: TRBV19
CDR3 DNA: TGTGCCACGCACAGCCCAGCTCCTGGGGCCAACGTCCTGACTTTC
CDR3 protein: CATHSPAPGANVLTF

J gene: TRBJ2-3
clone size: .
D gene: .
V gene: TRBV9
CDR3 DNA: TGTGCCAGCAGCGTAGCTACGGGAGATACGCAGTATTTT
CDR3 protein: CASSVATGDTQYF

J gene: TRBJ2-1
clone size: .
D gene: .
V gene: TRBV14
CDR3 DNA: TGTGCCAGCAGCCAAGCCCGTGAGCAGTTCTTC
CDR3 protein: CASSQAREQFF

J gene: TRBJ2-5
clone size: .
D gene: .
V gene: TRBV2
CDR3 DNA: TGTGCCAGCAGTTTTTTTAGTGTTGACCAAGAGACCCAGTACTTC
CDR3 protein: CASSFFSVDQETQYF

J gene: TRBJ1-2
clone size: .
D gene: TRBD1
V gene: TRBV6-5
CDR3 DNA: TGTGCCAGCAGATTTACAGGGGGCACCTATGGCTACACCTTC
CDR3 protein: CASRFTGGTYGYTF

J gene: TRBJ1-2
clone size: .
D gene: TRBD1
V gene: TRBV5-6
CDR3 DNA: TGTGCCAGCAGCAGGGACAGCGGATCCACCTTC
CDR3 protein: CASSRDSGSTF

J gene: TRBJ1-1
clone size: .
D gene: TRBD1
V gene: TRBV25-1
CDR3 DNA: TGTGCCAGCAGTACCGGAGACAGGGGAACTTTCTTT
CDR3 protein: CASSTGDRGTFF

J gene: TRBJ2-3
clone size: few
D gene: TRBD2
V gene: TRBV5-1
CDR3 DNA: TGCGCCAGCAGCTTAAGCGCTCTAGCGGGGGGCACAGATACGCAGTATTTT
CDR3 protein: CASSLSALAGGTDTQYF

J gene: TRBJ2-1
clone size: .
D gene: .
V gene: TRBV4-1
CDR3 DNA: TGCGCCAGCAGCCAGGACCCACTAGAACGTCGGTTCTTC
CDR3 protein: CASSQDPLERRFF

J gene: TRBJ2-5
clone size: .
D gene: TRBD1
V gene: TRBV7-9
CDR3 DNA: TGTGCCAGCAGCTTCCAAGGGGGCGCAAAGACCCAGTACTTC
CDR3 protein: CASSFQGGAKTQYF

J gene: TRBJ2-5
clone size: .
D gene: .
V gene: TRBV18
CDR3 DNA: TGTGCCAGCTCACTAATGTCAGGGAGGAGGGCTGAGACCCAGTACTTC
CDR3 protein: CASSLMSGRRAETQYF

J gene: TRBJ2-3
clone size: few
D gene: TRBD2
V gene: TRBV3-1/TRBV3-2
CDR3 DNA: TGTGCCAGCTGCACCGGGACTAGCGCCACAGATACGCAGTATTTT
CDR3 protein: CASCTGTSATDTQYF

J gene: TRBJ2-7
clone size: once
D gene: TRBD2
V gene: TRBV11-2
CDR3 DNA: TGTGCCAGCAGCTCCCTCCTAGCGGGAAATACCTACGAGCAGTACTTC
CDR3 protein: CASSSLLAGNTYEQYF

J gene: TRBJ1-1
clone size: .
D gene: TRBD1
V gene: TRBV29-1
CDR3 DNA: TGCAGCGTTGGCGTCTCAGGGGGTGGTTCTGAAGCTTTCTTT
CDR3 protein: CSVGVSGGGSEAFF

J gene: TRBJ1-2
clone size: few
D gene: TRBD1
V gene: TRBV5-1
CDR3 DNA: TGCGCCAGCAGCTGGAACCCGGGACAGAACGATAACTATGGCTACACCTTC
CDR3 protein: CASSWNPGQNDNYGYTF

J gene: TRBJ2-3
clone size: once
D gene: TRBD2
V gene: TRBV18
CDR3 DNA: TGTGCCAGCTCACCGCCGCCCTCTAGCGGGAGGTCAGATACGCAGTATTTT
CDR3 protein: CASSPPPSSGRSDTQYF

J gene: TRBJ2-5
clone size: .
D gene: TRBD1
V gene: TRBV28
CDR3 DNA: TGTGCCAGCAGTTTTCAGGGGGCGAAAGAGACCCAGTACTTC
CDR3 protein: CASSFQGAKETQYF

J gene: TRBJ1-2
clone size: .
D gene: TRBD1
V gene: TRBV5-4
CDR3 DNA: TGTGCCAGCAGTCGCGGGACAGCTCTTGGCTACACCTTC
CDR3 protein: CASSRGTALGYTF

J gene: TRBJ1-1
clone size: .
D gene: .
V gene: TRBV5-1
CDR3 DNA: TGCGCCAGCAGCTTTCGGGGGGGTAACACTGAAGCTTTCTTT
CDR3 protein: CASSFRGGNTEAFF

J gene: TRBJ1-4
clone size: .
D gene: .
V gene: TRBV5-1
CDR3 DNA: TGCGCCAGCAGCTTGGAGGGCAGGGGTGGTGAAAAACTGTTTTTT
CDR3 protein: CASSLEGRGGEKLFF

J gene: TRBJ1-5
clone size: .
D gene: .
V gene: TRBV18
CDR3 DNA: TGTGCCAGCTCTCTCGACAGAAATCAGCCCCAGCATTTT
CDR3 protein: CASSLDRNQPQHF

J gene: TRBJ2-7
clone size: many
D gene: TRBD1
V gene: TRBV5-1
CDR3 DNA: TGCGCCAGCAGCCCTGGGACAGATAGGCCCTACGAGCAGTACTTC
CDR3 protein: CASSPGTDRPYEQYF

J gene: TRBJ1-6
clone size: .
D gene: TRBD1
V gene: TRBV2
CDR3 DNA: TGTGCCAGCAAAAGGGACAGGGGGGAGTATAATTCACCCCTCCACTTT
CDR3 protein: CASKRDRGEYNSPLHF

J gene: TRBJ2-3
clone size: .
D gene: .
V gene: TRBV7-9
CDR3 DNA: TGTGCCAGCAGCCCCTCTGCAGATACGCAGTATTTT
CDR3 protein: CASSPSADTQYF

J gene: TRBJ2-3
clone size: .
D gene: TRBD2
V gene: TRBV5-4
CDR3 DNA: TGTGCCAGCAGCTCCGGACTAGCGGGCACAGATACGCAGTATTTT
CDR3 protein: CASSSGLAGTDTQYF

J gene: TRBJ2-5
clone size: .
D gene: TRBD2
V gene: TRBV2
CDR3 DNA: TGTGCCAGTCATTGGACTAGCGGAGACCAAGAGACCCAGTACTTC
CDR3 protein: CASHWTSGDQETQYF

J gene: TRBJ1-6
clone size: .
D gene: .
V gene: TRBV3-1/TRBV3-2
CDR3 DNA: TGTGCCAGCAGCCAATTCGGGGGACCCCTCCACTTT
CDR3 protein: CASSQFGGPLHF

J gene: TRBJ2-2
clone size: .
D gene: .
V gene: TRBV5-4
CDR3 DNA: TGTGCCAGCAGCTTGGAGCAAAACACCGGGGAGCTGTTTTTT
CDR3 protein: CASSLEQNTGELFF

J gene: TRBJ2-3
clone size: many
D gene: .
V gene: TRBV9
CDR3 DNA: TGTGCCAGCAGCGCCTCGATAGACAGGAGTCAGTATTTT
CDR3 protein: CASSASIDRSQYF